A single sample gave rise to the 3 T cell receptor beta chains below, sequenced in a study of spatial heterogeneity in lung cancer. Time point defined: blood at routine non-recurrence follow-up after resection. TCRdb itself ran the 5' RACE reads through MiXCR, one entry per CDR3 protein. The sample shows 110,000 or so distinct CDR3 sequences, 9.5% to 14% of them seen only once. The source material was PBMCs, sampled at follow-up. These TCRs come from a female donor with early-stage non-small cell lung cancer.

The chain carries TRBV10-2 and TRBJ2-3; 7 bases match TRBD2. Per the germline V gene, CDR1 is WSHSY and CDR2 is SAAADI. This CDR3 comprises 18 residues. J lost 0 bases, V lost 10 bases, and 19 bases had no gene match. The CDR3 loop reads CATAVRGSPLFSTDTQYF. The DNA for the CDR3 is TGCGCCACGGCCGTTCGCGGGAGCCCCCTCTTTAGCACAGATACGCAGTATTTT.

This clonotype was seen only a few times. The junction departs from the called germline gene at one end, perhaps through a read error. Here the CDR3 reads CASSQVGRMIF. The CDR3 DNA reads TGCGCCAGCAGCCAAGTAGGGCGTATGATCTTT. The chain couples TRBV4-3 to TRBJ1-1; D gene ambiguous. Germline V gene sequence: CDR1 LGHNA, CDR2 YSLEER. This CDR3 comprises 11 residues.

This clonotype was counted many times. The chain recombines TRBV3-1 with TRBJ2-3; D is unclear. Germline V gene sequence: CDR1 LGHDT, CDR2 YNNKEL (reference sequence). The CDR3 spans 14 residues. The ends were cut back, 0 bases at V and 3 bases at J, with 7 bases in the middle. CDR3 amino acids: CASSQEGITDTQYF. The CDR3 coding sequence is TGTGCCAGCAGCCAAGAAGGGATAACAGATACGCAGTATTTT.